A single T cell receptor beta chain is shown here with its context. This clonotype turned up a few times. Its binding antigen is unknown. Base qualities were left out, and no much larger clone turns up one base away. The sample originates from a study of early T cells in non-severe SARS-CoV-2 infection (dated by TCRdb to the early 2020s). Turning to the overall study: Because TCR sequencing was done on bulk RNA from unsorted whole blood, the alpha and beta chains could not be paired.

The library relied on 5' RACE. Sequencer: NextSeq 500. To correct for sequencing error and PCR bias, the TCR library protocol tagged individual cDNA molecules with unique molecular identifiers. Both TCR alpha and beta chains were sequenced, and tight co-correlation was observed between alpha and beta sequence abundances in each sample. In the original analysis: Decombinator V4 was used to perform V gene, J gene and CDR3 annotation of TCR sequences. TCRs were defined as expanded if a significant change between any two time points was detected under a Poisson model with p below 0.0001. TCR abundances were normalised to the total number of TCRs sequenced per sample and were expressed as counts per million. TRAV1-2 paired with TRAJ12, TRAJ20 or TRAJ33 defined MAIT TCRs, while TRAV10 paired with TRAJ18 defined iNKT TCRs. A search of VDJdb, accessed on 1 November 2021, was run for TCRs annotated to CMV, EBV and SARS-CoV-2, with TCRs annotated for multiple antigens excluded. The public reads were reprocessed in TCRdb via fastp at Q25 and MiXCR, keeping in-frame beta chains. Rows are combined by CDR3 protein, so each entry shows the most common genes and DNA. TCRdb's processing, not the authors' own work, is the source of the V and J calls. The sample records approximately 35,000 distinct CDR3 sequences, 7.1% of which are singletons. The leading ten clones occupy about 13% of the sample.

Via the germline V gene, CDR1 is MNHEY and CDR2 SVGEGT. Between the V and J ends, shortened by 6 bases and 1 base respectively, the junction contains 13 bases. The CDR3 runs 15 residues from the cysteine to the phenylalanine. This entry keeps only the CDR3 DNA: 45 bases, framed from base 1. Study-wide conclusions, independent of this receptor: VDJdb matching was skewed toward anti-spike CD8 responses, so virus-specific expansions were likely underestimated and private and CD4 specificities were missed.

A case-control design nested within a healthcare worker cohort in London, UK, was used, with weekly nasopharyngeal swab PCR tests and blood sampling performed. Healthcare workers were recruited during the week of the UK lockdown, between 23 and 31 March 2020, and followed weekly for up to about 15 weeks. The chain uses TRBV6-2 or TRBV6-3 and TRBJ2-1, with a tentative D call of TRBD1 or TRBD2, each matching 6 bases. The TCR was taken from an adult who was a healthcare worker with PCR-confirmed SARS-CoV-2 infection or an uninfected control (not recorded which). Material: whole blood, obtained at baseline. Here the CDR3 is given as CASSRTGTSYNEQFF. The sequence in DNA is TGTGCCAGCAGCCGTACAGGGACTTCCTACAATGAGCAGTTCTTC.